The subject of this entry is one TCR beta chain. No antigen is known for it. This entry belongs to a study of long-term antiretroviral therapy in people with HIV. Study outcomes and limitations: Blood sampling spanned 2004 to 2017, possibly under older ART regimens. Repertoires with HIV possessed tighter CDR3 length spans than those of controls.

Sequencing used immunoSEQ v3.0 at survey level. Assay: immunoSEQ multiplex PCR; the TCRdb copy retains only in-frame clones and omits some. Of roughly 38,000 clones in the sample, 80% are singletons; the top ten hold about 6%. This CDR3 has 15 amino acids. V shed 7 bases, J shed 8 bases, and the junction held 11 bases outside the gene matches. Germline-derived CDR1 and CDR2 are MDHEN and SYDVKM. This material consisted of unsorted PBMCs, taken 3.4 years after starting antiretroviral therapy. The gene calls are TRBV28 and TRBJ1-4, with 9 positions matching TRBD1. The sequence was obtained from a man under 40 with HIV. CDR3 amino acids: CASTLVPGTGEKLFF. In nucleotides, the CDR3 is TGTGCCAGCACCCTTGTTCCGGGGACAGGGGAAAAACTGTTTTTT.